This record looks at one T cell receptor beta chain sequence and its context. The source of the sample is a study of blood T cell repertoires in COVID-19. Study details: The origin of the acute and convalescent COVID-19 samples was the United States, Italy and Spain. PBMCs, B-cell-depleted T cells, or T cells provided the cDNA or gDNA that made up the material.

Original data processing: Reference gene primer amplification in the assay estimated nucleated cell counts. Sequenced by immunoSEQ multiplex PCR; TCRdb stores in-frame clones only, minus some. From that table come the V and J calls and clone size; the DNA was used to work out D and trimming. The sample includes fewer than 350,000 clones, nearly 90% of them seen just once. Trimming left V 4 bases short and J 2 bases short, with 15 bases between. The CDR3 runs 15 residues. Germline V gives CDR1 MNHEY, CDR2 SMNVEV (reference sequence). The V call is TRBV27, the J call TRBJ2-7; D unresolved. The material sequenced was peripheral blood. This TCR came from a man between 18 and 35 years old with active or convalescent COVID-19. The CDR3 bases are TGTGCCAGCAGTTCGAGTCAGGTAAAAACCTACGAGCAGTACTTC. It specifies CASSSSQVKTYEQYF.